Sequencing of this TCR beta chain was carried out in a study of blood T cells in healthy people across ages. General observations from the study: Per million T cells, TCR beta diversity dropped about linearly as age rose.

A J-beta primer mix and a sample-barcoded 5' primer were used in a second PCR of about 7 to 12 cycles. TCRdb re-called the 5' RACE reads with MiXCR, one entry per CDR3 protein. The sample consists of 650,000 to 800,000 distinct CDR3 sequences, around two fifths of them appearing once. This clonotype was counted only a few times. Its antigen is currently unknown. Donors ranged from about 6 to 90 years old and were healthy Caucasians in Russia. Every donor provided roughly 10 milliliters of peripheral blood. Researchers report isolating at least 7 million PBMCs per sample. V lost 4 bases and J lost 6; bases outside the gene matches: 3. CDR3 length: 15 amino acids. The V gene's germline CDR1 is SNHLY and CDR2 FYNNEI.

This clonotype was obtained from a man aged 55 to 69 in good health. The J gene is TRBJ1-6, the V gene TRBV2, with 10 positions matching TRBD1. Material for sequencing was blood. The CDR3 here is CASSGQGARNSPLHF. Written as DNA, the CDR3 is TGTGCCAGCAGTGGACAGGGGGCGCGTAATTCACCCCTCCACTTT.